A selection of T cell receptor beta chains follows, all from one sample in a study of blood T cell repertoires in COVID-19. Sequencing was performed with immunoSEQ multiplex PCR; in TCRdb, only in-frame clones are kept and a portion is missing. The sample lists around 81,000 clones, 65% to 90% occurring once. The sample taken for sequencing was peripheral blood. Every receptor here comes from a man of 80 years or more with acute or convalescent COVID-19. CDR3s include the opening cysteine and the closing phenylalanine or tryptophan. The D gene is left open where the match is weak. The size of a clone is reported for some rows only, either as once, few or many, or as a class for expanded clones.

v_call	clone_size	j_call	d_call	cdr3_nt	cdr3_aa
TRBV2	.	TRBJ2-6	TRBD2	TGTGCCAGCCGGGCGGGGGTTGGGGCCAACGTCCTGACTTTC	CASRAGVGANVLTF
TRBV7-9	.	TRBJ1-3	TRBD1	TGTGCCAGCAGCCACACGGGACAGAGCTCTGGAAACACCATATATTTT	CASSHTGQSSGNTIYF
TRBV7-2	.	TRBJ2-7	TRBD2	TGTGCCAGCAGCTCTAGCGGGAGTCCCCCCTACGAGCAGTACTTC	CASSSSGSPPYEQYF
TRBV7-8	.	TRBJ1-4	TRBD1	TGTGCCAGCAGCTTCCCCGGACAGGGGGCGGTAGGAATGGGGTTTAGCAATGAAAAACTGTTTTTT	CASSFPGQGAVGMGFSNEKLFF
TRBV7-8	.	TRBJ2-5	.	TGTGCCAGCAGCCTCCGGGTCACCATGGATCGAACCCAGTACTTC	CASSLRVTMDRTQYF
TRBV7-2	.	TRBJ1-3	TRBD1	TGTGCCAGCAGCTTACCAAGACAGGGTCCATCTGGAAACACCATATATTTT	CASSLPRQGPSGNTIYF
TRBV29-1	.	TRBJ2-5	.	TGCAGCGTTGAAGCCCTGGGCGCAGGGGAAGAGACCCAGTACTTC	CSVEALGAGEETQYF
TRBV7-3	.	TRBJ2-1	TRBD2	TGTGCCAGCAGCTTCGGTCGACTAGCGGGGGGTCCCAATGAGCAGTTCTTC	CASSFGRLAGGPNEQFF
TRBV12-3/TRBV12-4	.	TRBJ2-2	.	TGTGCCAGCAGGCGGGGCAGCGCCGGGGAGCTGTTTTTT	CASRRGSAGELFF
TRBV6-5	once	TRBJ1-1	TRBD1	TGTGCCAGCAGACGCCAGGGGGCGATGAACACTGAAGCTTTCTTT	CASRRQGAMNTEAFF
TRBV29-1	many	TRBJ1-2	.	TGCAGCGTTGTTGGGGGCGCAGATGGCTACACCTTC	CSVVGGADGYTF
TRBV4-3	.	TRBJ2-7	TRBD2	TGCGCCAGCAGCTCGACTAGCGGGCCGTTCTACGAGCAGTACTTC	CASSSTSGPFYEQYF
TRBV27	.	TRBJ2-7	TRBD2	TGTGCCAGCAGCCTCCAGGGAGGAGCGGGAGGATCCTACGAGCAGTACTTC	CASSLQGGAGGSYEQYF